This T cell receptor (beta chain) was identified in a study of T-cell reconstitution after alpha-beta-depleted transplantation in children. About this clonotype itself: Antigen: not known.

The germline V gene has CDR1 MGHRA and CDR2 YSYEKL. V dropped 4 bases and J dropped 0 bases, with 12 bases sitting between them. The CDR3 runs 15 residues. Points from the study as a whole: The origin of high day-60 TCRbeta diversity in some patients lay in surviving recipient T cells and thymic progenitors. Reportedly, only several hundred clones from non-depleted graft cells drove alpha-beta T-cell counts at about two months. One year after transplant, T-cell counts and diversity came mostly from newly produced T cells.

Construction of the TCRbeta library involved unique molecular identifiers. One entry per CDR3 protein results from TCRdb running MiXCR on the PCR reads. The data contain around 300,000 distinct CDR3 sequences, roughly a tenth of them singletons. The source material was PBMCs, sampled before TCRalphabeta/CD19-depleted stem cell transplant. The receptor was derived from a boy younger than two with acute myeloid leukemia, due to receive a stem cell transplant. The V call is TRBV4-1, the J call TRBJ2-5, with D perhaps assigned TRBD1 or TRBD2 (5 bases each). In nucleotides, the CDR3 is TGCGCCAGCAGCCCGCCGGGACGCAACCAAGAGACCCAGTACTTC. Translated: CASSPPGRNQETQYF.